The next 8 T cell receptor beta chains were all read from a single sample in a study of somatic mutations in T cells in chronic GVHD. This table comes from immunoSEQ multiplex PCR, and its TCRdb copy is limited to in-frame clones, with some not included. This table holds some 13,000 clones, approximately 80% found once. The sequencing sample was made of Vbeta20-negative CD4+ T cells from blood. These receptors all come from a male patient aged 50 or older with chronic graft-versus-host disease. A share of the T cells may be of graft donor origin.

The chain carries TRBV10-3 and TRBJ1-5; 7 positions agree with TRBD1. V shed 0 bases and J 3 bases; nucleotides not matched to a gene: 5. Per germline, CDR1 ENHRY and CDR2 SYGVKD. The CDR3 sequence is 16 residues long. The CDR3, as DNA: TGTGCCATCAGTGAGTCGATCGGGACAGACAATCAGCCCCAGCATTTT. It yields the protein CAISESIGTDNQPQHF.

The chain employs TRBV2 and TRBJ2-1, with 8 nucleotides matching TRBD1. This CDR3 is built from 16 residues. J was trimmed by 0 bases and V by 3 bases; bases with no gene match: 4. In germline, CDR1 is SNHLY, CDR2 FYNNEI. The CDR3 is CASSEGQDISYNEQFF. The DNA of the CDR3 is TGTGCCAGCAGTGAGGGACAGGACATCTCCTACAATGAGCAGTTCTTC.

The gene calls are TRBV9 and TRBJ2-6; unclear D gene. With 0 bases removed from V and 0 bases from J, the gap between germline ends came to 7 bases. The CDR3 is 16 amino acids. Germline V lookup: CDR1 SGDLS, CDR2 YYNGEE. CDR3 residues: CASSVGQFSGANVLTF. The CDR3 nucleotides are TGTGCCAGCAGCGTAGGGCAATTCTCTGGGGCCAACGTCCTGACTTTC.

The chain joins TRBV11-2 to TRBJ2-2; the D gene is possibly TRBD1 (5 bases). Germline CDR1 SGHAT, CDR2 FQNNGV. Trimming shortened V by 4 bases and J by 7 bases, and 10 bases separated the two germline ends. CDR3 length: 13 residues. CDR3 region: CASSSGWYGELFF. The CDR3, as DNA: TGTGCCAGCAGCTCAGGGTGGTACGGGGAGCTGTTTTTT.

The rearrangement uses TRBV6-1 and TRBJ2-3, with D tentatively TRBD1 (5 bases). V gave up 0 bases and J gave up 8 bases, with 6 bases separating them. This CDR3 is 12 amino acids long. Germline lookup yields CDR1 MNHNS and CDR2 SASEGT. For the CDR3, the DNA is TGTGCCAGCAGTGAAGCAGGGGTTACGCAGTATTTT. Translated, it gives CASSEAGVTQYF.

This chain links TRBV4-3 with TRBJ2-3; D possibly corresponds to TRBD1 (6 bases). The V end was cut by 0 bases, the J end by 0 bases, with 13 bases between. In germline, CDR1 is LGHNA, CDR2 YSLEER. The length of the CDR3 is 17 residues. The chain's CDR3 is CASSQEGYQGSTDTQYF. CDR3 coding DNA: TGCGCCAGCAGCCAAGAAGGATACCAGGGGAGCACAGATACGCAGTATTTT.

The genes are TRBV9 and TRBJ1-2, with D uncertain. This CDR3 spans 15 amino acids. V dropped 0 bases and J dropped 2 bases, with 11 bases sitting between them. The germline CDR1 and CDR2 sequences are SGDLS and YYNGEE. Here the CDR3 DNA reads TGTGCCAGCAGCGTAGACGTGGGCAGCAACTATGGCTACACCTTC. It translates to CASSVDVGSNYGYTF. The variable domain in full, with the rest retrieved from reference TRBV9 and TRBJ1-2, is DSGVTQTPKHLITATGQRVTLRCSPRSGDLSVYWYQQSLDQGLQFLIQYYNGEERAKGNILERFSAQQFPDLHSELNLSSLELGDSALYFCASSVDVGSNYGYTFGSGTRLTVV.

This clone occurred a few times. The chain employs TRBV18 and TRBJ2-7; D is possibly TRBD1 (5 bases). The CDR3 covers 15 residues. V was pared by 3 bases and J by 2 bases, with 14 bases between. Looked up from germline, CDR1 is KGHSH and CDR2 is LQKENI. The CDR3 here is CASSPQDTGTYEQYF. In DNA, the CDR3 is TGTGCCAGCTCACCGCAGGACACGGGCACCTACGAGCAGTACTTC.